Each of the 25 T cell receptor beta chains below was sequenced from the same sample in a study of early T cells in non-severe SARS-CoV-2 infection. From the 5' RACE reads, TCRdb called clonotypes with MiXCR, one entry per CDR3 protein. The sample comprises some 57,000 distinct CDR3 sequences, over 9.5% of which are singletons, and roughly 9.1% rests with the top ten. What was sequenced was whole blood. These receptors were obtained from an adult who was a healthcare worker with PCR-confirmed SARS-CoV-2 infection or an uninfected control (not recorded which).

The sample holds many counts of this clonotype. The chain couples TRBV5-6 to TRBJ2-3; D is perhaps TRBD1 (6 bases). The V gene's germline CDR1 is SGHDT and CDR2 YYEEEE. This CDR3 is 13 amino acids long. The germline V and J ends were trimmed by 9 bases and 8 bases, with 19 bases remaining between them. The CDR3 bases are TGTGCCACGACCACAGGGAGAGTCGGTACGCAGTATTTT. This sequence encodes CATTTGRVGTQYF.

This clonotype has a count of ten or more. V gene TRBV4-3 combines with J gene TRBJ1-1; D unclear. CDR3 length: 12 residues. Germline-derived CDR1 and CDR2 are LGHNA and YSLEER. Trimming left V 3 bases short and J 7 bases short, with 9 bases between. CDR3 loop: CASSQDGFEAFF. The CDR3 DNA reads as TGCGCCAGCAGCCAGGACGGATTTGAAGCTTTCTTT.

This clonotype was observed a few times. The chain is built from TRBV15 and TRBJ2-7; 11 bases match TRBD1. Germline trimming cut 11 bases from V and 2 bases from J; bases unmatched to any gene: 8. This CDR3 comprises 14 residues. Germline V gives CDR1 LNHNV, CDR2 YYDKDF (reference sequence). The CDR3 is CASGPGQGAYEQYF. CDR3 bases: TGTGCCTCCGGACCGGGACAGGGGGCCTACGAGCAGTACTTC.

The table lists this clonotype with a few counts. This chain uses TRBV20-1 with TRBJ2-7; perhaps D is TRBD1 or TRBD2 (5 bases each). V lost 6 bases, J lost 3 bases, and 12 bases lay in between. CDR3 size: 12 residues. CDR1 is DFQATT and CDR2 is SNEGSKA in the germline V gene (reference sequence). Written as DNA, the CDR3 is TGCAGTGCATCCTGGGACGGCTACGAGCAGTACTTC. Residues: CSASWDGYEQYF.

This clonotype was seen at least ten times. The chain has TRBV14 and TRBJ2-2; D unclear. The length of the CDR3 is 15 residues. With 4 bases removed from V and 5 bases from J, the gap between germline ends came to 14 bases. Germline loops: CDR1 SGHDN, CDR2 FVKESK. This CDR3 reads CASSPWGRTTGELFF. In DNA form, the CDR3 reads TGTGCCAGCAGCCCCTGGGGAAGAACTACCGGGGAGCTGTTTTTT.

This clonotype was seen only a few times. The chain's CDR3 is CASSVAPGQGYEQYF. In DNA form, the CDR3 reads TGTGCCAGCAGCGTAGCTCCCGGACAGGGCTACGAGCAGTACTTC. The genes are TRBV9 and TRBJ2-7; 8 bases line up with TRBD1. Germline V CDR1 and CDR2: SGDLS, YYNGEE. This CDR3 region has 15 residues. The V gene end was trimmed by 0 bases and the J gene end by 3 bases; junction bases not matched to a gene: 5.

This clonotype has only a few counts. CDR3 bases: TGTGCCAGCAGCAAGGACAGGTCCCAGCCCCAGCATTTT. Translated: CASSKDRSQPQHF. The genes are TRBV7-2 and TRBJ1-5; the match to TRBD1 covers 7 bases. There are 13 residues in the CDR3. The ends lost 5 bases at V and 7 bases at J; junction bases unmatched: 5. CDR1 and CDR2 from the germline V gene are SGHTA and FQGNSA.

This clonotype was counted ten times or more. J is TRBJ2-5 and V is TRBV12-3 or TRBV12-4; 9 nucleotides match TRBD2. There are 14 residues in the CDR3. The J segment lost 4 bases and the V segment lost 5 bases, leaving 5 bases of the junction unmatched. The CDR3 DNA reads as TGTGCCAGCAGTCCAGCGGGAGGTACAGAGACCCAGTACTTC. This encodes CASSPAGGTETQYF.

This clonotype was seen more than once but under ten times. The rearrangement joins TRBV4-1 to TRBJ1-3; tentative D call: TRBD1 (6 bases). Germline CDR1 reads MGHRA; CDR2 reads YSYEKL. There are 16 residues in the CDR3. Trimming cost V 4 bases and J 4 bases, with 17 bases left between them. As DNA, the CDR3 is TGCGCCAGCAGCCGGATCCCCGGGACACCAGGAAACACCATATATTTT. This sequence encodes CASSRIPGTPGNTIYF.

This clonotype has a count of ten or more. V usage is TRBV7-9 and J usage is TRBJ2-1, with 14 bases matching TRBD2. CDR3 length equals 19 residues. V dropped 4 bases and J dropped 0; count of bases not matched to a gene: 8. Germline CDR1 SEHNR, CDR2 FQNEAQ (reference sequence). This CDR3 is CASSYLTSGRASSYNEQFF. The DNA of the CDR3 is TGTGCCAGCAGCTACTTGACTAGCGGGAGGGCGAGCTCCTACAATGAGCAGTTCTTC.

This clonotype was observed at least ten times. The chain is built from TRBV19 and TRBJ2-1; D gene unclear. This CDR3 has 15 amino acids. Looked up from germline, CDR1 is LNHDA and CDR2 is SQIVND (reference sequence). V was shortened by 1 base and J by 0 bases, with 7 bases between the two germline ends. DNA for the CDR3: TGTGCCAGTAGTATAGTGGCAGGCTCCTACAATGAGCAGTTCTTC. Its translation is CASSIVAGSYNEQFF. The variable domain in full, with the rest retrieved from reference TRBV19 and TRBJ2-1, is DGGITQSPKYLFRKEGQNVTLSCEQNLNHDAMYWYRQDPGQGLRLIYYSQIVNDFQKGDIAEGYSVSREKKESFPLTVTSAQKNPTAFYLCASSIVAGSYNEQFFGPGTRLTVL.

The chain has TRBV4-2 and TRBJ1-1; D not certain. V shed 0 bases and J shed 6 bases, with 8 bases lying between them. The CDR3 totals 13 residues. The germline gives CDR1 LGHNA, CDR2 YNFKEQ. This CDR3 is CASSQDRVAEAFF. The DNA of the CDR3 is TGTGCCAGCAGCCAAGATCGGGTAGCTGAAGCTTTCTTT.

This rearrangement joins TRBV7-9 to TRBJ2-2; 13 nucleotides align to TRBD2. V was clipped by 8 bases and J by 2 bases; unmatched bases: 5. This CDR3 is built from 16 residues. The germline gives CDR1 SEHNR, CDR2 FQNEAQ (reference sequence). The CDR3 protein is CASRGTSGINTGELFF. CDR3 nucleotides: TGTGCCAGCCGAGGGACTAGCGGGATTAACACCGGGGAGCTGTTTTTT.

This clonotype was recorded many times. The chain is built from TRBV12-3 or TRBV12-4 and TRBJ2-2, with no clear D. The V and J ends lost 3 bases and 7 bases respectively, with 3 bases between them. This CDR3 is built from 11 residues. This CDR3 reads CASSLDGELFF. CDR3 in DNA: TGTGCCAGCAGTTTGGACGGGGAGCTGTTTTTT.

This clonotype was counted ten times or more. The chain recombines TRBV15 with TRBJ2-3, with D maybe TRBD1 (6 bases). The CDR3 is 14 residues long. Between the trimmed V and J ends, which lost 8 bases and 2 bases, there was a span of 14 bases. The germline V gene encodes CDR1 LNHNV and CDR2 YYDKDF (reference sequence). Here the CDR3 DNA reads TGTGCCACCGTATCGGGACAAATCACAGATACGCAGTATTTT. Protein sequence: CATVSGQITDTQYF.

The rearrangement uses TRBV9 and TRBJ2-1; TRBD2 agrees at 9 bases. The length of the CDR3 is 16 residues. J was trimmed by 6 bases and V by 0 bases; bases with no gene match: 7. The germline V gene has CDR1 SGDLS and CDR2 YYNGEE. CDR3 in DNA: TGTGCCAGCAGCGTAGTCGGTAGCGGGAGCTTCAATGAGCAGTTCTTC. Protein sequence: CASSVVGSGSFNEQFF.

The CDR3 coding sequence is TGTGCCAGCAGCTTAGGGAGCCTGGCGAACACCGGGGAGCTGTTTTTT. It is translated as CASSLGSLANTGELFF. V is TRBV7-9 and J is TRBJ2-2, with D unclear. V was shortened by 1 base and J by 0 bases, with 9 bases between the two germline ends. The CDR3 sequence is 16 residues long. The germline gives CDR1 SEHNR, CDR2 FQNEAQ (reference sequence).

The CDR3 bases are TGTGCCACCAGAAGACTAGGGGGCACTGAAGCTTTCTTT. Its protein is CATRRLGGTEAFF. The rearrangement uses TRBV24-1 and TRBJ1-1; tentative D call: TRBD1 (6 bases). Trimming took off 7 bases at V and 4 bases at J, with 12 bases between the two ends. Germline V gives CDR1 KGHDR, CDR2 SFDVKD. The CDR3 has 13 amino acids.

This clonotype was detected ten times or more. The CDR3 reads CASSSRTDTQYF. CDR3 bases: TGTGCCAGTAGTTCCCGGACGGATACGCAGTATTTT. This sequence joins TRBV19 and TRBJ2-3; D unresolved. CDR1 is LNHDA and CDR2 is SQIVND in the germline V gene (reference sequence). The V gene lost 5 bases and the J gene lost 6 bases, with 9 bases spanning the gap. The CDR3 covers 12 residues.

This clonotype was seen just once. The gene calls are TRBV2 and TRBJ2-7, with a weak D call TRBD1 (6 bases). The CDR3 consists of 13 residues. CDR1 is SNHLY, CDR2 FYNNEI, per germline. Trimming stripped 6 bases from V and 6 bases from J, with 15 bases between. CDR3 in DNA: TGTGCCAGCAGGATACAGGGTTCCGGCGAGCAGTACTTC. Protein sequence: CASRIQGSGEQYF.

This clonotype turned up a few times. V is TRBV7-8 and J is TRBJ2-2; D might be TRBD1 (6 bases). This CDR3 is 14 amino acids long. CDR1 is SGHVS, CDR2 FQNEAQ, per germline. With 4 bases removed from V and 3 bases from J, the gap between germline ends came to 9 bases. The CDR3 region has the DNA TGTGCCAGCAGCTCTGGACAGTACACCGGGGAGCTGTTTTTT. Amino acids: CASSSGQYTGELFF.

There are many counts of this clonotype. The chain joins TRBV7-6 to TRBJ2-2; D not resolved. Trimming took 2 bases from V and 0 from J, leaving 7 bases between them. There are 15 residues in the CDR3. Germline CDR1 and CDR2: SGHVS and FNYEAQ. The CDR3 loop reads CASSLIPSNTGELFF. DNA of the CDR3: TGTGCCAGCAGCTTAATACCGTCGAACACCGGGGAGCTGTTTTTT.

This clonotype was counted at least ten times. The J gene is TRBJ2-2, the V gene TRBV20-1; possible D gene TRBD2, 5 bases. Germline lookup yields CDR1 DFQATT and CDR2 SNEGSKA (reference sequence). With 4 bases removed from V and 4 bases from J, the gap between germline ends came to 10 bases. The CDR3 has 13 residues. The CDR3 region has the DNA TGCAGTGCTACCGGCGGGTTCACCGGGGAGCTGTTTTTT. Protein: CSATGGFTGELFF.

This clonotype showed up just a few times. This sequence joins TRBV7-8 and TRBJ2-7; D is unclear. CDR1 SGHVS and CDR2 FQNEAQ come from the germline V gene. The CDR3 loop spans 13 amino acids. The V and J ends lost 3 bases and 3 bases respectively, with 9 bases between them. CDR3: CASSLALRYEQYF. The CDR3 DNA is TGTGCCAGCAGCTTGGCACTGCGCTACGAGCAGTACTTC. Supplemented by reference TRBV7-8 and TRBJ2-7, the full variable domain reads GAGVSQSPRYKVAKRGQDVALRCDPISGHVSLFWYQQALGQGPEFLTYFQNEAQLDKSGLPSDRFFAERPEGSVSTLKIQRTQQEDSAVYLCASSLALRYEQYFGPGTRLTVT.

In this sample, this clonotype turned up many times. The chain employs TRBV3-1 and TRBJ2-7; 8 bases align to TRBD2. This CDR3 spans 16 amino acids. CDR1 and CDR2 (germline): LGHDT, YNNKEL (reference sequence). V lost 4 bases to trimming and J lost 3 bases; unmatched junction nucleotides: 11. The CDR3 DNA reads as TGTGCCAGCAGCCCCTCCCGGGGGGGAGGGAGCTACGAGCAGTACTTC. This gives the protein CASSPSRGGGSYEQYF.